The 18 T cell receptor beta chains reported below all come from one sample, sequenced in a study of blood T cell repertoires in COVID-19. TCRdb's table, derived via immunoSEQ multiplex PCR, lists solely in-frame clones and lacks some. The table has roughly 100,000 clones, roughly 87% seen once. The specimen sequenced was peripheral blood. The receptors stem from a man in his fifties or sixties in a cohort sampled during active COVID-19.

This clone was recorded a few times. The rearrangement joins TRBV27 to TRBJ2-1; D is undetermined. The CDR3 runs 15 residues. V was pared by 5 bases and J by 1 base, with 12 bases between. The germline gives CDR1 MNHEY, CDR2 SMNVEV (reference sequence). The CDR3 nucleotides read TGTGCCAGCAGTCCCACACCGATTTCCTACAATGAGCAGTTCTTC. Residues: CASSPTPISYNEQFF.

The J gene is TRBJ1-1, the V gene TRBV5-5; 8 positions agree with TRBD1. Per the germline V gene, CDR1 is SGHKS and CDR2 is YYEKEE (reference sequence). With V trimmed by 5 bases and J by 2 bases, 5 bases remained unmatched. The CDR3 runs to 14 residues. CDR3: CASRPGQANTEAFF. The DNA for the CDR3 is TGTGCCAGCAGACCGGGACAGGCTAACACTGAAGCTTTCTTT.

The gene calls are TRBV21-1 and TRBJ2-1; TRBD1, the D gene given by the table, was not confirmed from the DNA. TRBV21-1 is given as a pseudogene. The CDR3 loop spans 19 amino acids. CDR3: CASSSRPGTGESKYNEQFF. CDR3 nucleotide sequence: TGTGCCAGCAGCTCTCGCCCCGGGACAGGGGAATCTAAATACAATGAGCAGTTCTTC.

The chain employs TRBV7-9 and TRBJ2-3, with 10 bases lining up with TRBD1. The trim removed 5 bases at V and 2 bases at J, leaving 4 bases unmatched. The CDR3 loop spans 15 amino acids. The V gene's germline CDR1 is SEHNR and CDR2 FQNEAQ (reference sequence). CDR3 sequence: CASSPGTGVTDTQYF. The CDR3 DNA sequence: TGTGCCAGCAGCCCCGGGACAGGGGTCACAGATACGCAGTATTTT.

This clone has only one observation. This chain connects TRBV19 to TRBJ1-1; tentatively, D is TRBD1 (6 bases). V dropped 5 bases and J dropped 1 base, with 11 bases sitting between them. The CDR3 spans 14 residues. Germline V gene data show CDR1 as LNHDA and CDR2 as SQIVND (reference sequence). For the CDR3, the DNA is TGTGCCAGTAGTCCCCAGGGGTGGAACACTGAAGCTTTCTTT. This translates into CASSPQGWNTEAFF.

The genes are TRBV19 and TRBJ1-3, with D unclear. The CDR3 contains 13 residues. Germline CDR1 and CDR2: LNHDA and SQIVND (reference sequence). V lost 8 bases and J lost 4, with 12 bases in between. The CDR3 sequence is CASALREGNTIYF. The CDR3, as DNA: TGTGCCAGTGCTCTGAGGGAAGGAAACACCATATATTTT.

The J gene is TRBJ1-4, the V gene TRBV5-1, with 7 nucleotides matching TRBD1. The CDR3 totals 13 residues. Per germline, CDR1 SGHRS and CDR2 YFSETQ. V was pared by 2 bases and J by 7 bases, with 2 bases of the junction left unmatched. CDR3 region: CASSLNRGEKLFF. CDR3 in DNA: TGCGCCAGCAGCTTAAACAGGGGTGAAAAACTGTTTTTT.

The chain recombines TRBV5-1 with TRBJ2-5; TRBD2 agrees at 7 bases. Germline V gene sequence: CDR1 SGHRS, CDR2 YFSETQ. V gave up 4 bases and J gave up 5 bases; unmatched junction bases: 11. This CDR3 is built from 15 residues. Here the CDR3 DNA reads TGCGCCAGCAGCATAGGACTAGGAGGGATGGAGACCCAGTACTTC. Amino acids: CASSIGLGGMETQYF.

This clone came up a few times. This chain links TRBV4-3 with TRBJ2-1, with a weak D call TRBD1 (5 bases). This CDR3 contains 16 residues. The germline V gene has CDR1 LGHNA and CDR2 YSLEER. The ends were cut back, 2 bases at V and 2 bases at J, with 13 bases in the middle. CDR3 loop: CASSQSSGFAYNEQFF. The DNA of the CDR3 is TGCGCCAGCAGCCAATCTTCAGGGTTTGCCTACAATGAGCAGTTCTTC.

The gene calls are TRBV7-2 and TRBJ2-2, with 9 positions matching TRBD2. Germline CDR1 is SGHTA and CDR2 is FQGNSA. The trim removed 1 base at V and 6 bases at J, leaving 6 bases unmatched. This CDR3 spans 16 amino acids. CDR3 in amino acids: CASSLEASGVSGELFF. CDR3 nucleotide sequence: TGTGCCAGCAGCTTAGAAGCTAGCGGGGTATCCGGGGAGCTGTTTTTT.

The chain has TRBV5-1 and TRBJ2-7; 7 nucleotides match TRBD2. CDR3 size: 15 residues. The V segment lost 4 bases and the J segment 5 bases; nucleotides outside the gene matches: 12. The V gene's germline CDR1 is SGHRS and CDR2 YFSETQ. The CDR3 reads CASSPRGMGGDEQYF. CDR3 sequence (DNA): TGCGCCAGCAGCCCTCGAGGAATGGGGGGGGACGAGCAGTACTTC. The full variable domain, completed using reference TRBV5-1 and TRBJ2-7, is KAGVTQTPRYLIKTRGQQVTLSCSPISGHRSVSWYQQTPGQGLQFLFEYFSETQRNKGNFPGRFSGRQFSNSRSEMNVSTLELGDSALYLCASSPRGMGGDEQYFGPGTRLTVT.

The chain is built from TRBV19 and TRBJ1-2; tentative D call: TRBD1 (5 bases). In germline, CDR1 is LNHDA, CDR2 SQIVND (reference sequence). The germline V and J ends were trimmed by 6 bases and 3 bases, with 11 bases remaining between them. The CDR3 is 13 residues long. The CDR3 DNA reads as TGTGCCAGTAGGGACACGCCCGACTATGGCTACACCTTC. Its protein is CASRDTPDYGYTF.

This clone came up once. DNA for the CDR3: TGCGCCAGCAGCTTGGCAGGGGGTAGCACCGGGGAGCTGTTTTTT. Residues: CASSLAGGSTGELFF. This chain uses TRBV5-1 with TRBJ2-2; 7 bases align to TRBD1. The germline CDR1 and CDR2 sequences are SGHRS and YFSETQ. Losses at the gene ends were 0 bases for V and 4 bases for J; bases not matched to a gene: 3. The CDR3 runs 15 residues.

The rearrangement joins TRBV7-9 to TRBJ1-6; D unclear. This CDR3 has 15 amino acids. Germline lookup yields CDR1 SEHNR and CDR2 FQNEAQ (reference sequence). Between the trimmed V and J ends, which lost 5 bases and 9 bases, there was a span of 17 bases. Here the CDR3 reads CASSPSFTRGSPLHF. The CDR3 coding sequence is TGTGCCAGCAGCCCCTCGTTCACGAGAGGTTCACCCCTCCACTTT.

The chain has TRBV30 and TRBJ1-4, with 7 bases lining up with TRBD1. The CDR3 length is 14 residues. Trimming took 5 bases from V and 4 from J; bases not matched to a gene: 7. CDR1 GTSNPN and CDR2 SVGIG come from the germline V gene (reference sequence). The CDR3: CAWHGTEYNEKLFF. For the CDR3, the DNA is TGTGCCTGGCACGGGACAGAATATAATGAAAAACTGTTTTTT.

The gene calls are TRBV5-1 and TRBJ1-6, with TRBD1 identical over 7 bases. J lost 8 bases, V lost 2 bases, and 16 bases had no gene match. The CDR3 runs 18 residues. CDR1 is SGHRS and CDR2 is YFSETQ in the germline V gene. The CDR3 sequence: CASSFGDIARGDDSPLHF. CDR3 coding DNA: TGCGCCAGCAGCTTCGGGGACATAGCCAGGGGGGACGATTCACCCCTCCACTTT.

The chain is built from TRBV2 and TRBJ2-7; D may be TRBD2 (6 bases). Per the germline V gene, CDR1 is SNHLY and CDR2 is FYNNEI. The CDR3 sequence is 12 residues long. With 6 bases removed from V and 6 bases from J, the gap between germline ends came to 12 bases. The CDR3 region is CASSLLASEQYF. CDR3 in DNA: TGTGCCAGCAGCCTACTAGCTAGCGAGCAGTACTTC.

This chain connects TRBV27 to TRBJ1-6; 9 bases align to TRBD1. This CDR3 spans 16 amino acids. V shed 0 bases and J 9 bases; nucleotides not matched to a gene: 6. CDR1 and CDR2 from the germline V gene are MNHEY and SMNVEV (reference sequence). CDR3 DNA sequence: TGTGCCAGCAGTTTATCGGGACAGGGTGTCGGTTCACCCCTCCACTTT. This gives the protein CASSLSGQGVGSPLHF.